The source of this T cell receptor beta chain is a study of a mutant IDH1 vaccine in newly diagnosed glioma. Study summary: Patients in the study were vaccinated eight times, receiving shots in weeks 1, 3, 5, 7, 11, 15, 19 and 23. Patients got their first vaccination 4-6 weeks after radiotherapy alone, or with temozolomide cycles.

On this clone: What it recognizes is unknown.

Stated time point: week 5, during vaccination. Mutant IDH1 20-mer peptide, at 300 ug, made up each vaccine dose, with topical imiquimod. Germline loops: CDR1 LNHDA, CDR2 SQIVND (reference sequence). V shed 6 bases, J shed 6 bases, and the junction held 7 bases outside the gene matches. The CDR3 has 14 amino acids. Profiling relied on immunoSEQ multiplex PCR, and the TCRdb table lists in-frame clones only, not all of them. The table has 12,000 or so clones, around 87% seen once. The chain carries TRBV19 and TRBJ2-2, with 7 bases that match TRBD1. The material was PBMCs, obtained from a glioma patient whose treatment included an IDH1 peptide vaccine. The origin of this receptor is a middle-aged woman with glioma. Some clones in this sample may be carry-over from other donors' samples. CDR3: CASSRDSFAGELFF. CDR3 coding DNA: TGTGCCAGTAGCCGGGACAGTTTCGCCGGGGAGCTGTTTTTT.